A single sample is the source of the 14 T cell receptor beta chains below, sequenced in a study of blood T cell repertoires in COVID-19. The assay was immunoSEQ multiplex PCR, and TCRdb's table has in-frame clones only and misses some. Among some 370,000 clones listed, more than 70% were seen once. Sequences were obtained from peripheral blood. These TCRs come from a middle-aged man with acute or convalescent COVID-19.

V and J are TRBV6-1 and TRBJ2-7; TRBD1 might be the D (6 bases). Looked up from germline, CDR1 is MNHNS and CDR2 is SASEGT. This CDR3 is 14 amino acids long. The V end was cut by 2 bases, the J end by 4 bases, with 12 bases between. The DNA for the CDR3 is TGTGCCAGCAGTGAAAGGGGCAGGGGATACGAGCAGTACTTC. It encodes CASSERGRGYEQYF.

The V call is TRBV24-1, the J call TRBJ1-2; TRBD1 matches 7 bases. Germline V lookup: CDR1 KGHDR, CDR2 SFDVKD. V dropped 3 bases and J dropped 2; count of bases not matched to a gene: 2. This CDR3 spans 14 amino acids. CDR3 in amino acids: CATSDRGQNYGYTF. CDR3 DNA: TGTGCCACCAGTGATAGGGGACAGAACTATGGCTACACCTTC.

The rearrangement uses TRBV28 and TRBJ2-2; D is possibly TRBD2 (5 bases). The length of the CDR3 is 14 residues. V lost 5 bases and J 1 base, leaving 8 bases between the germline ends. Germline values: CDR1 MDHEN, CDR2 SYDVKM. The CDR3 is CASSGGLNTGELFF. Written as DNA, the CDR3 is TGTGCCAGCAGTGGAGGATTGAACACCGGGGAGCTGTTTTTT.

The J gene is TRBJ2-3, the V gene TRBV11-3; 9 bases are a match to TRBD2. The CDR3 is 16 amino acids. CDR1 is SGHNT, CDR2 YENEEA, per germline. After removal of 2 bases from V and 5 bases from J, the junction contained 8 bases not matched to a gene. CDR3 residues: CASSLSQRGVEDTQYF. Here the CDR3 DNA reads TGTGCCAGCAGCTTATCCCAGCGGGGGGTTGAAGATACGCAGTATTTT.

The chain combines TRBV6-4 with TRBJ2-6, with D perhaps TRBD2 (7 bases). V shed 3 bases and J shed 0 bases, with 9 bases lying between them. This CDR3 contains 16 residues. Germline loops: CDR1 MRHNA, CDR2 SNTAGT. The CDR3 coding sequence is TGTGCCAGCAGTGAGGGGGGGCTCTCTGGGGCCAACGTCCTGACTTTC. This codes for CASSEGGLSGANVLTF.

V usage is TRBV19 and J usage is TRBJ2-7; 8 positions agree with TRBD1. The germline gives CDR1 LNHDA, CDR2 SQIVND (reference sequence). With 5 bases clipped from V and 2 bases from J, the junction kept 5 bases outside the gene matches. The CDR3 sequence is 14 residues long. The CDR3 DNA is TGTGCCAGTAGTTCCGGGACAGGCGCCTACGAGCAGTACTTC. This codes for CASSSGTGAYEQYF.

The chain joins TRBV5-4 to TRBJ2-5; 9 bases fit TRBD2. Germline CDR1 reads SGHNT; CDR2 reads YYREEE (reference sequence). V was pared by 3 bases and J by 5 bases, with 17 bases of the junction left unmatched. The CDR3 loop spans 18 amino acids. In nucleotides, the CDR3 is TGTGCCAGCAGCTCCCGCCTGGCGGGGGGGCATAGGGCGGAGACCCAGTACTTC. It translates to CASSSRLAGGHRAETQYF. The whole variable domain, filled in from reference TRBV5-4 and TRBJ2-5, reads ETGVTQSPTHLIKTRGQQVTLRCSSQSGHNTVSWYQQALGQGPQFIFQYYREEENGRGNFPPRFSGLQFPNYSSELNVNALELDDSALYLCASSSRLAGGHRAETQYFGPGTRLLVL.

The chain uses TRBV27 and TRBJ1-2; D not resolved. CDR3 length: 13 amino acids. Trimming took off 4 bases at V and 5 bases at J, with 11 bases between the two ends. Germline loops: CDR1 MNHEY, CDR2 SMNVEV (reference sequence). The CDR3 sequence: CASSSLRLYGYTF. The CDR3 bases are TGTGCCAGCAGTTCTCTGCGCCTTTATGGCTACACCTTC.

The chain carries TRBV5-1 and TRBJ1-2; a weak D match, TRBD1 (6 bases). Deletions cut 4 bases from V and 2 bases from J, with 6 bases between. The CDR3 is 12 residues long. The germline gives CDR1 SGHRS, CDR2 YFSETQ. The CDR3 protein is CASSQGNYGYTF. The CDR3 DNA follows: TGCGCCAGCAGCCAGGGGAACTATGGCTACACCTTC.

The CDR3 sequence: CASKIGQGAGQPQHF. CDR3 coding DNA: TGTGCCAGCAAGATAGGACAGGGGGCTGGTCAGCCCCAGCATTTT. The chain uses TRBV27 and TRBJ1-5, with TRBD1 identical over 11 bases. Trimming at V came to 7 bases and at J to 6 bases, leaving 8 bases not matched to a gene. CDR3 size: 15 residues. Germline CDR1 MNHEY, CDR2 SMNVEV (reference sequence).

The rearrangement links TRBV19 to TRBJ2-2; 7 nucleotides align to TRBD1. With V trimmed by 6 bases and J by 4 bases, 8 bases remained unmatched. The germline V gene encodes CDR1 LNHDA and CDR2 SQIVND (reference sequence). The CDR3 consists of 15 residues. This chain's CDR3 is CASSPLRGRTGELFF. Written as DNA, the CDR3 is TGTGCCAGTAGCCCCCTGAGGGGGCGCACCGGGGAGCTGTTTTTT.

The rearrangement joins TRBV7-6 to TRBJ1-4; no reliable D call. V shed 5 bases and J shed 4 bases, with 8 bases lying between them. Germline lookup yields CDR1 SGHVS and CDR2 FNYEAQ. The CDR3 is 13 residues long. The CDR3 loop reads CASSLGSNEKLFF. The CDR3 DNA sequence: TGTGCCAGCAGCCTGGGGAGTAATGAAAAACTGTTTTTT.

CDR3 loop: CASSSQGAGTDTQYF. The CDR3 DNA sequence: TGTGCCAGCAGTTCACAGGGGGCCGGCACAGATACGCAGTATTTT. The rearrangement uses TRBV28 and TRBJ2-3; 9 positions agree with TRBD1. The CDR3 runs to 15 residues. Trimming removed 4 bases from V and 1 base from J; junction bases left unmatched: 3. Germline V gives CDR1 MDHEN, CDR2 SYDVKM.

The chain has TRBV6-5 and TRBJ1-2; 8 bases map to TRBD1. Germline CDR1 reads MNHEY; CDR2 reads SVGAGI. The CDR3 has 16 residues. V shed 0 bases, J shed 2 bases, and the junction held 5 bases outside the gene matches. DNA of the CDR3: TGTGCCAGCAGTTACTCACTGGGACAGGAGAACTATGGCTACACCTTC. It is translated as CASSYSLGQENYGYTF.